The sequence of this T cell receptor beta chain was determined in a study of PD-1 blockade in classical Hodgkin lymphoma. Study findings and constraints: CD4+ but not CD8+ TCR diversity rose significantly by C4D1.

Repertoires were generated with immunoSEQ multiplex PCR, while TCRdb's copy carries only in-frame clones and drops some. The data contain fewer than 15,000 clones, approximately 86% of them singletons. Concerning this clone itself: Its antigen is not identified.

Relapse was seen in all patients after autologous stem cell transplantation, and brentuximab vedotin exposure was variable. CDR1 is SNHLY, CDR2 FYNNEI, per germline. Trimming removed 3 bases from V and 0 bases from J, with 14 bases in between. The CDR3 covers 16 residues. The source material was peripheral blood mononuclear cells (PBMCs), sampled at baseline. The TCR was taken from a human donor with classical Hodgkin lymphoma. The chain is built from TRBV2 and TRBJ1-1; perhaps TRBD1 as D (5 bases). CDR3 nucleotides: TGTGCCAGCAGTGATGAAGGGGACTATATGAACACTGAAGCTTTCTTT. As protein: CASSDEGDYMNTEAFF.